The entry below gives a single TCR beta chain sequence along with its context. The data were taken from a study of OX40 agonist ivuxolimab in advanced cancers. Study overall: Intravenous ivuxolimab was administered to patients every 2 weeks at 0.01 to 10 mg/kg.

The CDR3 is 16 amino acids. Trimming removed 0 bases from V and 0 bases from J, with 12 bases in between. Germline V gives CDR1 SGHAT, CDR2 FQNNGV. Systemic immunosuppression or autoimmune disease history was grounds to exclude patients. Assay used: immunoSEQ multiplex PCR; TCRdb lists only in-frame clones, some missing. The sample has fewer than 6,000 clones, approximately 64% seen once. This chain connects TRBV11-2 to TRBJ2-7; D is possibly TRBD1 or TRBD2 (5 bases each). Sequenced here: CD4+ or CD8+ T cells sorted from blood, sampled in a trial of the OX40 agonist ivuxolimab. The TCR was taken from an adult with an advanced solid tumor such as melanoma, head and neck, liver or kidney cancer. The CDR3 coding sequence is TGTGCCAGCAGCTTAGATACAGCAGGGAGCTCCTACGAGCAGTACTTC. This translates into CASSLDTAGSSYEQYF.